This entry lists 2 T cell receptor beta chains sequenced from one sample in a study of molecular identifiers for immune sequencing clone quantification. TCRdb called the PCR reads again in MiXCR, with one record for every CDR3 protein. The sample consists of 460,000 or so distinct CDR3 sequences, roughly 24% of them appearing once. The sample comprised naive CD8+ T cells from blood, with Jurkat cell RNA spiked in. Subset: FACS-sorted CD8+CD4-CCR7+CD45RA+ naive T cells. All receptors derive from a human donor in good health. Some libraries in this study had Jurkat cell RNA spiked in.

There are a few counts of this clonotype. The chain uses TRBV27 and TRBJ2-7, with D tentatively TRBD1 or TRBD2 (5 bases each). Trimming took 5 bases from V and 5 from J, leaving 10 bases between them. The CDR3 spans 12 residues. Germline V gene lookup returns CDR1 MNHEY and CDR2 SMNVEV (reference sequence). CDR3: CASSRGVDEQYF. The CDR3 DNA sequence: TGTGCCAGCAGTCGAGGGGTCGACGAGCAGTACTTC.

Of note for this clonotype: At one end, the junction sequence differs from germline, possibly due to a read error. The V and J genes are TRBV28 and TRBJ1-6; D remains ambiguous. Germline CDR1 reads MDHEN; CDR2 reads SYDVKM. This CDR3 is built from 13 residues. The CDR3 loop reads CASSLYNNSPLHF. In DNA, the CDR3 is TGTGCCAGCAGTTTATATAATAACTCACCCCTCCACTTT.